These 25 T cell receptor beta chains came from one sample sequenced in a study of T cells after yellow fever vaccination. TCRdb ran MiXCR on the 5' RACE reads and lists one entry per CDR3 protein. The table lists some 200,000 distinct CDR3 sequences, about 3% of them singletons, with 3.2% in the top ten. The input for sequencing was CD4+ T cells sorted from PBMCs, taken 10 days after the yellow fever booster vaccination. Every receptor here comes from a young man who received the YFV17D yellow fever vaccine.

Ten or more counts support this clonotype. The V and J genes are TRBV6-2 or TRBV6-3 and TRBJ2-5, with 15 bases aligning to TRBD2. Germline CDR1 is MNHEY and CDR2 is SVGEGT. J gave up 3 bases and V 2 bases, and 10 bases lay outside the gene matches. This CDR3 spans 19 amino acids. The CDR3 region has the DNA TGTGCCAGCAGTTACGGGACTAGCGGGGGGCCACTGAAAGAAGAGACCCAGTACTTC. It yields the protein CASSYGTSGGPLKEETQYF.

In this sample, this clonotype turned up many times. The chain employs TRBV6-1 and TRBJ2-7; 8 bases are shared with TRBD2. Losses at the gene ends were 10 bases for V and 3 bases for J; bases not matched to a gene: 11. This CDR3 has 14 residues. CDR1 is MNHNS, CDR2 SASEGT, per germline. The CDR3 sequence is CATHRGGRNYEQYF. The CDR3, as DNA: TGTGCCACCCACCGGGGGGGTCGCAACTACGAGCAGTACTTC.

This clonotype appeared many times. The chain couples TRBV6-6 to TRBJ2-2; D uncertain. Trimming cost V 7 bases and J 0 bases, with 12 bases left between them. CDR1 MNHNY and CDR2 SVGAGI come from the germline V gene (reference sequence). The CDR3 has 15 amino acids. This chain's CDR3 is CASKPPFTNTGELFF. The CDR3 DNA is TGTGCCAGCAAGCCCCCTTTCACGAACACCGGGGAGCTGTTTTTT.

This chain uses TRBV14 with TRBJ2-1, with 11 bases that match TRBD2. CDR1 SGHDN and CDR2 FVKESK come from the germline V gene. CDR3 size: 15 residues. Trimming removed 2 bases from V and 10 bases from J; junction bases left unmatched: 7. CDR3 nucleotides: TGTGCCAGCAGCCAACAACTAGCGGGGGCTGAGGAGCAGTTCTTC. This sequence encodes CASSQQLAGAEEQFF.

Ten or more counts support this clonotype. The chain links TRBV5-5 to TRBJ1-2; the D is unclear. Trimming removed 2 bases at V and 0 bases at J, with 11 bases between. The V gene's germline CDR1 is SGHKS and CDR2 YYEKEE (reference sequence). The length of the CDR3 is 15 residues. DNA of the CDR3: TGTGCCAGCAGCTTCCTAAACACAGCTAACTATGGCTACACCTTC. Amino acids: CASSFLNTANYGYTF. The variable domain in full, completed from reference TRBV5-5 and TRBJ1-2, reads DAGVTQSPTHLIKTRGQQVTLRCSPISGHKSVSWYQQVLGQGPQFIFQYYEKEERGRGNFPDRFSARQFPNYSSELNVNALLLGDSALYLCASSFLNTANYGYTFGSGTRLTVV.

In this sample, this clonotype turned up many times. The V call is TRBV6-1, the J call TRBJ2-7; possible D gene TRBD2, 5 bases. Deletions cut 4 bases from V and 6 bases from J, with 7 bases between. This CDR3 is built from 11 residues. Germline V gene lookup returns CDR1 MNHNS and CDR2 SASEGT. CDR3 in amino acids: CASSARGEQYF. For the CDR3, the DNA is TGTGCCAGCAGTGCCCGGGGCGAGCAGTACTTC.

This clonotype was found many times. The CDR3, as DNA: TGTGCCAGCAGCTTAGTCTACTATGGCTACACCTTC. The encoded protein is CASSLVYYGYTF. The chain has TRBV7-2 and TRBJ1-2, with D unresolved. The CDR3 spans 12 residues. Germline V CDR1 and CDR2: SGHTA, FQGNSA. Deletions cut 1 base from V and 3 bases from J, with 3 bases between.

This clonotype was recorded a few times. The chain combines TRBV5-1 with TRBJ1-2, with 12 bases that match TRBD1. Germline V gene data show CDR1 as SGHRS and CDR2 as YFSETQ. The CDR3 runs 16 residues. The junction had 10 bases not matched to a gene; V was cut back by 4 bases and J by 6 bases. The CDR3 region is CASSTGTGGSSDGYTF. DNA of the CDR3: TGCGCCAGCAGCACCGGGACAGGGGGCTCATCGGATGGCTACACCTTC.

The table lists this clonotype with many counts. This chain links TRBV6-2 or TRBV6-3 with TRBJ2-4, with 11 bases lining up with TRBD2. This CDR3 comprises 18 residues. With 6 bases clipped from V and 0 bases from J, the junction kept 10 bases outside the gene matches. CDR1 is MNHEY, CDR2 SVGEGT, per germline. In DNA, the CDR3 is TGTGCCAGCAGACCGCGCGGGACTAGCGGTATAGCCAAAAACATTCAGTACTTC. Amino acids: CASRPRGTSGIAKNIQYF.

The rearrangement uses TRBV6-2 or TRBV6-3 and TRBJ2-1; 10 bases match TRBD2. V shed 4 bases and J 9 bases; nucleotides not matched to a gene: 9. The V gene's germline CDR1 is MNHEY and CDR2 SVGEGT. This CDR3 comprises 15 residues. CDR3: CASSWVSGGRSEQFF. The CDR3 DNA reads TGTGCCAGCAGTTGGGTTAGCGGGGGGAGGAGTGAGCAGTTCTTC.

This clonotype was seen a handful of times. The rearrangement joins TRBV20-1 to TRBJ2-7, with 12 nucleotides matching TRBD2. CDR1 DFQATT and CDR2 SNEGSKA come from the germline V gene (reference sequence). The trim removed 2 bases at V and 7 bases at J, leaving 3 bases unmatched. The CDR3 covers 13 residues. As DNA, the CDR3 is TGCAGTGCTAGACTAGCGGGGGGGCGGGAGCAGTACTTC. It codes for CSARLAGGREQYF.

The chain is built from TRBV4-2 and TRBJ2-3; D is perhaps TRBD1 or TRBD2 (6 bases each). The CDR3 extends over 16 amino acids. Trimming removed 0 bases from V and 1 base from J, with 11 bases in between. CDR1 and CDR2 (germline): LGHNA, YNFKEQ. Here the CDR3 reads CASSQDRGARTDTQYF. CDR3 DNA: TGTGCCAGCAGCCAAGATAGGGGGGCTCGCACAGATACGCAGTATTTT.

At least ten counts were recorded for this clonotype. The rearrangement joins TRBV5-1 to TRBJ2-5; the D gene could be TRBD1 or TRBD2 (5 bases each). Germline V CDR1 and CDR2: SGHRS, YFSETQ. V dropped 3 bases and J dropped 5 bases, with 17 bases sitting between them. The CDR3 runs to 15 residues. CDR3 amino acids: CASSSRLGAGETQYF. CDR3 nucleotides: TGCGCCAGCAGCTCGAGACTGGGAGCAGGGGAGACCCAGTACTTC.

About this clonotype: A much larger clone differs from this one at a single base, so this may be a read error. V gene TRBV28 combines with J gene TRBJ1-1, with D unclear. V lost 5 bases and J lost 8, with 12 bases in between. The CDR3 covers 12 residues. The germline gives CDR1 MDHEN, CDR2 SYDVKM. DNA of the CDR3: TGTGCCAGCAGTCGGCTGAAAGGGGAAGCTTTCTTT. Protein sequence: CASSRLKGEAFF.

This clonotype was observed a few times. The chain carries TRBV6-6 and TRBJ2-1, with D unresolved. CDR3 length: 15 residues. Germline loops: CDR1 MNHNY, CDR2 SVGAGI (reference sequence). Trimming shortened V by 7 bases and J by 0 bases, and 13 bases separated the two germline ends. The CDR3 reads CASTTDWSSYNEQFF. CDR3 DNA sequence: TGTGCCAGCACAACCGACTGGAGCTCCTACAATGAGCAGTTCTTC.

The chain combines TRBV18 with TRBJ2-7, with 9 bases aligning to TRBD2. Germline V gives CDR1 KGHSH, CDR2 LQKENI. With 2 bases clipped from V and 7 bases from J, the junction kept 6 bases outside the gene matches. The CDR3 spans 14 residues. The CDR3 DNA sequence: TGTGCCAGCTCACCAGGACTAGCGACTTATGAGCAGTACTTC. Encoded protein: CASSPGLATYEQYF.

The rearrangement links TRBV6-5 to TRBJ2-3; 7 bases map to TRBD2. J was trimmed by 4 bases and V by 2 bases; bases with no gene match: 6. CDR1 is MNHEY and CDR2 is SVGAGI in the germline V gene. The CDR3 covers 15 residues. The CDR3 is CASSYNGLVADTQYF. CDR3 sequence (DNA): TGTGCCAGCAGTTACAATGGACTAGTCGCAGATACGCAGTATTTT.

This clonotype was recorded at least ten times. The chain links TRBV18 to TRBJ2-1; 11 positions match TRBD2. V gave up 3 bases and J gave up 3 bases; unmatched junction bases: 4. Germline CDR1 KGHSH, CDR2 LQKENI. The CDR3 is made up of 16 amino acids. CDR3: CASSPLAGGNYNEQFF. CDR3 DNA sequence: TGTGCCAGCTCACCCTTAGCGGGGGGGAACTACAATGAGCAGTTCTTC.

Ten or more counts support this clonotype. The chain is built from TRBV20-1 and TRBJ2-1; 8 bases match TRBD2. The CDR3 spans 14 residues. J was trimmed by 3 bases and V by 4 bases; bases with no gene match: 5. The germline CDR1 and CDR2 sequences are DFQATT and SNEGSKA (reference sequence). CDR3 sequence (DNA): TGCAGTGCTATGAGCGGGGGTAGCTACAATGAGCAGTTCTTC. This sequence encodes CSAMSGGSYNEQFF.

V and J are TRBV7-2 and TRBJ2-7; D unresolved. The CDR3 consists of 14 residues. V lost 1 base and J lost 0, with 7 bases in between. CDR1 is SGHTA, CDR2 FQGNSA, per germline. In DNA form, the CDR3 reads TGTGCCAGCAGCTTAGTAGAAGGCTCCTACGAGCAGTACGTC. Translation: CASSLVEGSYEQYV.

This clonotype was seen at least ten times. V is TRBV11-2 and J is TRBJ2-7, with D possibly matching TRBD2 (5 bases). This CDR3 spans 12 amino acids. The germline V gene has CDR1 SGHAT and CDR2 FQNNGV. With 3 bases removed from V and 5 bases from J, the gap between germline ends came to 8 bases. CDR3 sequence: CASSFRGDEQYV. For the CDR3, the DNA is TGTGCCAGCAGCTTCCGGGGTGACGAGCAGTACGTC.

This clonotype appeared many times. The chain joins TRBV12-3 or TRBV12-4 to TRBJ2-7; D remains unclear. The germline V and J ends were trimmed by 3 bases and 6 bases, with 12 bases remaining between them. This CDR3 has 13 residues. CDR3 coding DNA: TGTGCCAGCAGTTTCGGTCAACGGTTCGAGCAGTACGTC. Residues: CASSFGQRFEQYV.

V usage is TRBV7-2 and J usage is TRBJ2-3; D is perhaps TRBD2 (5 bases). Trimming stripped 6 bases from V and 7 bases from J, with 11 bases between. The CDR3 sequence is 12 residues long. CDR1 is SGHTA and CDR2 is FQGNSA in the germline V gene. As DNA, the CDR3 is TGTGCCAGCAGTAGATCCGGGAATACGCAGTATTTT. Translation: CASSRSGNTQYF.

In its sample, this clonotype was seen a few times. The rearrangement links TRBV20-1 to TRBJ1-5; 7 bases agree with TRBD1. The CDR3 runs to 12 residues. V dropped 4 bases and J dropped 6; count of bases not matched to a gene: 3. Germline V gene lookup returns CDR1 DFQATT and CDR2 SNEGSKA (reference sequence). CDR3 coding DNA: TGCAGTGCTACTGGACAGGTTCAGCCCCAGCATTTT. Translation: CSATGQVQPQHF.

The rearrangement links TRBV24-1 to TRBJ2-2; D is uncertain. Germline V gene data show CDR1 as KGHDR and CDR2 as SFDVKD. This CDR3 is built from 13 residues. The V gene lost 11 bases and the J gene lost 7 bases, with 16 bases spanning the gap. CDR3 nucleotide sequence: TGTGCCAGCCAATCATCCCTCGTCGGGGAGCTGTTTTTT. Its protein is CASQSSLVGELFF.